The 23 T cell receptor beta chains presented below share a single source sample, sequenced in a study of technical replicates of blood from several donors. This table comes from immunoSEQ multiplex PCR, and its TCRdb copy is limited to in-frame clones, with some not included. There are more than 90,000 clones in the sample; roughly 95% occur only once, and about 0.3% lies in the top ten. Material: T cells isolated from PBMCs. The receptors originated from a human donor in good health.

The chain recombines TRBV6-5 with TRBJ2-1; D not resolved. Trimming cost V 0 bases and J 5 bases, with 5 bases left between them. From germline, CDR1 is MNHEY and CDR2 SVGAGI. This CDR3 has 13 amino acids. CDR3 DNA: TGTGCCAGCAGTTACTCGGCCCACAATGAGCAGTTCTTC. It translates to CASSYSAHNEQFF.

CDR3 sequence reads: CASGNSGQHNEQFF. As DNA, the CDR3 is TGCGCCAGCGGAAATTCGGGACAACACAATGAGCAGTTCTTC. The chain is built from TRBV5-1 and TRBJ2-1; possible D gene TRBD1, 6 bases. Germline CDR1 and CDR2: SGHRS and YFSETQ. V shed 7 bases and J shed 5 bases, with 16 bases lying between them. The CDR3 is 14 residues long.

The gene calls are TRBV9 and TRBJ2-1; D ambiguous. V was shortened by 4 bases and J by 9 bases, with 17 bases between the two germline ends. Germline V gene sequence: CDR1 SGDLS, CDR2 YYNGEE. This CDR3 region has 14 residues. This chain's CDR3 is CASSPMSVSVEQFF. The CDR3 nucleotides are TGTGCCAGCAGCCCCATGAGTGTTTCGGTTGAGCAGTTCTTC.

The CDR3 nucleotides read TGTGCCAGTAATTCTCAGGGTTATGGCTACACCTTC. It encodes CASNSQGYGYTF. This chain connects TRBV19 to TRBJ1-2; D is perhaps TRBD1 (5 bases). CDR1 and CDR2 from the germline V gene are LNHDA and SQIVND (reference sequence). This CDR3 has 12 residues. Trimming removed 7 bases from V and 5 bases from J, with 11 bases in between.

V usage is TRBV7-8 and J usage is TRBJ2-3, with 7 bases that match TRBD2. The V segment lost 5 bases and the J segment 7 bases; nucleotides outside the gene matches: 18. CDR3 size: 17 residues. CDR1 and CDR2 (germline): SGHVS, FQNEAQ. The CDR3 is CASSPGLRLRRANTQYF. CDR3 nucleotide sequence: TGTGCCAGCAGCCCGGGACTACGACTACGCCGGGCCAATACGCAGTATTTT. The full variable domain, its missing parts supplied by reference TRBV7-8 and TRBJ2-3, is GAGVSQSPRYKVAKRGQDVALRCDPISGHVSLFWYQQALGQGPEFLTYFQNEAQLDKSGLPSDRFFAERPEGSVSTLKIQRTQQEDSAVYLCASSPGLRLRRANTQYFGPGTRLTVL.

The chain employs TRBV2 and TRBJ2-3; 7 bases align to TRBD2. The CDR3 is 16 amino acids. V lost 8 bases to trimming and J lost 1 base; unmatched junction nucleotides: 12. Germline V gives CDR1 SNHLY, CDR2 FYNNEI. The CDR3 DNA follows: TGTGCCAGCGAGGCCCTGGTGGCGGGAGGCACAGATACGCAGTATTTT. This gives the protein CASEALVAGGTDTQYF. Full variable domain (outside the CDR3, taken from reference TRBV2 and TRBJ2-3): EPEVTQTPSHQVTQMGQEVILRCVPISNHLYFYWYRQILGQKVEFLVSFYNNEISEKSEIFDDQFSVERPDGSNFTLKIRSTKLEDSAMYFCASEALVAGGTDTQYFGPGTRLTVL.

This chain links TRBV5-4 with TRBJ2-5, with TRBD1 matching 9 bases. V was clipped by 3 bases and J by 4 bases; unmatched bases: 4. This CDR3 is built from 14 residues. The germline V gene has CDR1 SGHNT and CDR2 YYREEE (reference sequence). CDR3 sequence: CASSSTQGAETQYF. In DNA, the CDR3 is TGTGCCAGCAGCTCCACACAGGGGGCAGAGACCCAGTACTTC.

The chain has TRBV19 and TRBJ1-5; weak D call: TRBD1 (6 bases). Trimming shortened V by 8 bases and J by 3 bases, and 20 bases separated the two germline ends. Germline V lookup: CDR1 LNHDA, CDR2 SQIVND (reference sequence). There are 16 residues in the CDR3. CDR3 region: CASSSSPGQLNQPQHF. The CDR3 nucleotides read TGTGCCAGTTCCTCTAGTCCGGGACAACTCAATCAGCCCCAGCATTTT.

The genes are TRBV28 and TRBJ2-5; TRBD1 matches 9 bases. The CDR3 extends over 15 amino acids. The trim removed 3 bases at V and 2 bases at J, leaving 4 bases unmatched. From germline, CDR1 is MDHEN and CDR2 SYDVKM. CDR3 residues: CASSFPDRGQETQYF. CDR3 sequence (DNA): TGTGCCAGCAGTTTTCCCGACAGGGGGCAAGAGACCCAGTACTTC.

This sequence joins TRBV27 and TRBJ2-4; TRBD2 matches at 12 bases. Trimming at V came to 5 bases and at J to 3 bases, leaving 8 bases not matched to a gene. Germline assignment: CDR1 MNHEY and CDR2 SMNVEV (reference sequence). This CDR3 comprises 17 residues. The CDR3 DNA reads TGTGCCAGCAGTCCTAGCGGGAGGGCCTGGGGCAAAAACATTCAGTACTTC. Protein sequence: CASSPSGRAWGKNIQYF.

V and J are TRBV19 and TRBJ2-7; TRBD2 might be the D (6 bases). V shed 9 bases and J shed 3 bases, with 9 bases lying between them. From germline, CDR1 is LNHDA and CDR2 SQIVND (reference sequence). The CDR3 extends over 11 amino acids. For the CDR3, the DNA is TGTGCCAGCCACGGGGGCTACGAGCAGTACTTC. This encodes CASHGGYEQYF.

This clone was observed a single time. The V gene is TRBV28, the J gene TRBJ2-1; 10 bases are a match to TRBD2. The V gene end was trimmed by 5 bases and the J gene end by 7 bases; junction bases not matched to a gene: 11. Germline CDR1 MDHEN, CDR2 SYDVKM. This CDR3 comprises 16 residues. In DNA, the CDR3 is TGTGCCAGCAGTCCCGAGAAGGGACTAGCGATAAATGAGCAGTTCTTC. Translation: CASSPEKGLAINEQFF.

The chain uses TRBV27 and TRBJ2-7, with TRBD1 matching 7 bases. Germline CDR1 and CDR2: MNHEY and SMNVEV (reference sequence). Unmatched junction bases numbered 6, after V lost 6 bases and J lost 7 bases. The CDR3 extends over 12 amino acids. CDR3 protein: CASSYRGLEQYF. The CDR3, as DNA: TGTGCCAGCAGCTACAGGGGATTAGAGCAGTACTTC.

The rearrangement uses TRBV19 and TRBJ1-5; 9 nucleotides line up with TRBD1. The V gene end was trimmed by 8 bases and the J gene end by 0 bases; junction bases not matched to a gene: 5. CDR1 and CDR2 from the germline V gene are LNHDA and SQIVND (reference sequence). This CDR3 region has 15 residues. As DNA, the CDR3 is TGTGCCAGTGGGGACAGGGCCTATAGCAATCAGCCCCAGCATTTT. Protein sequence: CASGDRAYSNQPQHF.

CDR3 nucleotides: TGTGCCAGCAGCGTAGTAGGGGTCTCCTACAATGAGCAGTTCTTC. Protein: CASSVVGVSYNEQFF. V gene TRBV9 combines with J gene TRBJ2-1, with a tentative D call TRBD1 (5 bases). V lost 0 bases to trimming and J lost 0 bases, with 7 bases between them. CDR3 length: 15 residues. Germline V CDR1 and CDR2: SGDLS, YYNGEE. Drawing the rest from reference TRBV9 and TRBJ2-1, the complete variable domain is DSGVTQTPKHLITATGQRVTLRCSPRSGDLSVYWYQQSLDQGLQFLIQYYNGEERAKGNILERFSAQQFPDLHSELNLSSLELGDSALYFCASSVVGVSYNEQFFGPGTRLTVL.

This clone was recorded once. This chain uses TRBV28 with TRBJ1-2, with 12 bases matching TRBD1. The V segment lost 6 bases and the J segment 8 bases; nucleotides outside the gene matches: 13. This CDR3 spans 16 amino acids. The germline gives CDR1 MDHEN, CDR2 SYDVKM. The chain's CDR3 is CASSELPGQGALGYTF. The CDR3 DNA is TGTGCCAGCAGCGAACTTCCGGGACAGGGGGCCTTAGGCTACACCTTC.

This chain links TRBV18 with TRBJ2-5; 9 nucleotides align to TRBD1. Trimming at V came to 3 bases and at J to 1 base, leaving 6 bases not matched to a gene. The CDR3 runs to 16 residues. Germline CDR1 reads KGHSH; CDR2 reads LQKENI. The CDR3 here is CASSPTGGNGQETQYF. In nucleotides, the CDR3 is TGTGCCAGCTCACCTACAGGGGGCAATGGCCAAGAGACCCAGTACTTC.

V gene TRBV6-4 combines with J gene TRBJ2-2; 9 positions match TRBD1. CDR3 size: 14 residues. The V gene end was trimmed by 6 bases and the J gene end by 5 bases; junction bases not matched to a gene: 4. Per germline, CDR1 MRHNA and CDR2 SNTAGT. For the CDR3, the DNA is TGTGCCAGCAGGACAGGGGGTAAAACCGGGGAGCTGTTTTTT. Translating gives CASRTGGKTGELFF.

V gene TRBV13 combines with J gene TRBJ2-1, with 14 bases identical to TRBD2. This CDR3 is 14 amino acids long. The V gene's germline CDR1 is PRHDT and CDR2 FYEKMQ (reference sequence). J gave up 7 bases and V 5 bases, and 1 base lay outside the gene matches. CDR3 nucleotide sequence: TGTGCCAGCAGCCGACTAGCGGGGGGGAATGAGCAGTTCTTC. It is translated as CASSRLAGGNEQFF. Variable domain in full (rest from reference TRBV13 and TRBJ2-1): AAGVIQSPRHLIKEKRETATLKCYPIPRHDTVYWYQQGPGQDPQFLISFYEKMQSDKGSIPDRFSAQQFSDYHSELNMSSLELGDSALYFCASSRLAGGNEQFFGPGTRLTVL.

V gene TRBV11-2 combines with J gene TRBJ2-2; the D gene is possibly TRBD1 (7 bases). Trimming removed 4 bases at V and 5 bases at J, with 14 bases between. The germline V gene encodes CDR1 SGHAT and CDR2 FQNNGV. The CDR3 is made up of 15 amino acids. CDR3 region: CASSSQGGGTGELFF. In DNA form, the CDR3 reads TGTGCCAGCAGCTCCCAGGGGGGTGGAACCGGGGAGCTGTTTTTT.

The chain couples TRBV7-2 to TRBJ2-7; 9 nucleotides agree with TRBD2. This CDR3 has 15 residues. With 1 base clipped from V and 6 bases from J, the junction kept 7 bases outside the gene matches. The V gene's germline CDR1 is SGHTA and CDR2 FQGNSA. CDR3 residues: CASSLEPSGIGEQYF. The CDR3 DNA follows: TGTGCCAGCAGCTTAGAGCCTAGCGGGATTGGCGAGCAGTACTTC.

DNA for the CDR3: TGTGCCAGCAGCCAACCTAGTGACAGGGACCCTGAGCAGTTCTTC. It specifies CASSQPSDRDPEQFF. The chain has TRBV4-2 and TRBJ2-1, with 7 positions matching TRBD1. CDR3 size: 15 residues. Germline CDR1 is LGHNA and CDR2 is YNFKEQ. The junction had 10 bases not matched to a gene; V was cut back by 2 bases and J by 9 bases.

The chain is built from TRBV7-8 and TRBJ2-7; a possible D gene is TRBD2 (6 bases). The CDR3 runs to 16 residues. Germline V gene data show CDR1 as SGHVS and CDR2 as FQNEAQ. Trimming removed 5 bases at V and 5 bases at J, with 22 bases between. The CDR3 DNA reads TGTGCCAGCAGCAGCTTTATTGGCGGGACCGTAAACGAGCAGTACTTC. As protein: CASSSFIGGTVNEQYF.